One and the same sample provided the 31 T cell receptor beta chains below, sequenced in a study of vaccination and CD4 T cells after COVID-19. CD4+ T cells that had been cultured provided DNA sequenced with the Oncomine TCR Beta short-read assay. TCRdb itself ran the PCR reads through MiXCR, one entry per CDR3 protein. The sample consists of approximately 12,000 distinct CDR3 sequences, 55% to 65% of them appearing once. Noted treatment: approximately 10-day PBMC culture with coronavirus spike peptide pools or control peptides (ViraFEST assay). For these TCRs, the target antigens are not known. The starting material was CD4+ T cells from blood, cultured in vitro, obtained before SARS-CoV-2 vaccination. The receptors here all came from a human donor who had recovered from COVID-19.

This clonotype showed up just a few times. This chain uses TRBV27 with TRBJ1-1; D remains ambiguous. CDR3 length: 14 residues. Deletions cut 6 bases from V and 1 base from J, with 12 bases between. The germline gives CDR1 MNHEY, CDR2 SMNVEV (reference sequence). For the CDR3, the DNA is TGTGCCAGCAGCCCTACGCGGGCGAACACTGAAGCTTTCTTT. It specifies CASSPTRANTEAFF.

CDR3 sequence (DNA): TGTGCCAGTAGTGTTAAAGCAGGGGGCCCCTACGAGCAGTACTTC. Protein sequence: CASSVKAGGPYEQYF. The genes are TRBV19 and TRBJ2-7; 8 bases match TRBD1. The CDR3 loop spans 15 amino acids. Germline values: CDR1 LNHDA, CDR2 SQIVND (reference sequence). Trimming took 5 bases from V and 2 from J; bases not matched to a gene: 8.

The V and J genes are TRBV6-4 and TRBJ2-3; 7 bases are a match to TRBD2. V gave up 2 bases and J gave up 1 base; unmatched junction bases: 3. Looked up from germline, CDR1 is MRHNA and CDR2 is SNTAGT. The CDR3 is made up of 15 amino acids. The CDR3 region has the DNA TGTGCCAGCAGTGACGCGGCGGGAGGCACAGATACGCAGTATTTT. It codes for CASSDAAGGTDTQYF.

The V and J genes are TRBV2 and TRBJ2-1; either TRBD1 or TRBD2 may supply D (6 bases each). Trimming removed 3 bases at V and 7 bases at J, with 16 bases between. Germline V lookup: CDR1 SNHLY, CDR2 FYNNEI. The CDR3 loop spans 15 amino acids. The CDR3 region has the DNA TGTGCCAGCAGTGAGGTTCGGGGGCAAGGGAATGAGCAGTTCTTC. This encodes CASSEVRGQGNEQFF.

This clonotype has just a few counts. The V call is TRBV19, the J call TRBJ1-6; D might be TRBD1 (5 bases). CDR3 length: 13 amino acids. CDR1 and CDR2 from the germline V gene are LNHDA and SQIVND (reference sequence). Trimming removed 9 bases at V and 7 bases at J, with 13 bases between. The CDR3 is CASGGLGNSPLHF. The CDR3 DNA reads TGTGCCAGCGGGGGTTTGGGCAATTCACCCCTCCACTTT.

The V call is TRBV6-1, the J call TRBJ1-2, with TRBD1 as a possible D gene (6 bases). The V end lost 3 bases, the J end lost 4 bases, and 12 bases lay between the germline ends. CDR3 length: 14 amino acids. In germline, CDR1 is MNHNS, CDR2 SASEGT. CDR3 DNA: TGTGCCAGCAGTGACTCCGGGACACTCTATGGCTACACCTTC. It codes for CASSDSGTLYGYTF.

This rearrangement joins TRBV27 to TRBJ1-2, with 10 bases aligning to TRBD1. The V gene's germline CDR1 is MNHEY and CDR2 SMNVEV (reference sequence). The CDR3 totals 15 residues. V shed 3 bases and J 3 bases; nucleotides not matched to a gene: 4. Here the CDR3 DNA reads TGTGCCAGCAGTTTTTTTGGGACAGGGGACTATGGCTACACCTTC. This gives the protein CASSFFGTGDYGYTF.

A single count supports this clonotype. This chain uses TRBV11-2 with TRBJ1-4, with 8 bases identical to TRBD1. With V trimmed by 5 bases and J by 6 bases, 23 bases remained unmatched. The germline CDR1 and CDR2 sequences are SGHAT and FQNNGV. The CDR3 totals 20 residues. The CDR3 DNA sequence: TGTGCCAGCAGCCATATATCATTATCTCATAGACAGGGGCCTCATGAAAAACTGTTTTTT. Protein: CASSHISLSHRQGPHEKLFF.

The V gene is TRBV6-4, the J gene TRBJ2-1; 8 nucleotides line up with TRBD2. The germline CDR1 and CDR2 sequences are MRHNA and SNTAGT. The CDR3 sequence is 15 residues long. The V segment lost 0 bases and the J segment 8 bases; nucleotides outside the gene matches: 6. CDR3 nucleotide sequence: TGTGCCAGCAGTGACTCGGCGGGAGGTATGGATGAGCAGTTCTTC. Amino acids: CASSDSAGGMDEQFF.

The chain combines TRBV15 with TRBJ2-3, with D possibly being TRBD1 (6 bases). Germline V gene data show CDR1 as LNHNV and CDR2 as YYDKDF (reference sequence). Trimming pared 3 bases from V and 6 bases from J, leaving 22 bases between. The CDR3 is 17 residues long. CDR3 protein: CATSSLDRRGGLDTQYF. The CDR3 DNA reads TGTGCCACCAGCAGTCTAGACAGGCGAGGGGGTCTGGATACGCAGTATTTT. The full variable domain, its missing parts supplied by reference TRBV15 and TRBJ2-3, is DAMVIQNPRYQVTQFGKPVTLSCSQTLNHNVMYWYQQKSSQAPKLLFHYYDKDFNNEADTPDNFQSRRPNTSFCFLDIRSPGLGDTAMYLCATSSLDRRGGLDTQYFGPGTRLTVL.

The V gene is TRBV19, the J gene TRBJ2-1; 12 nucleotides agree with TRBD2. CDR1 and CDR2 from the germline V gene are LNHDA and SQIVND (reference sequence). This CDR3 region has 17 residues. The ends lost 6 bases at V and 2 bases at J; junction bases unmatched: 8. The CDR3 here is CASRKLAGGGTYNEQFF. CDR3 sequence (DNA): TGTGCCAGTAGAAAACTAGCGGGAGGAGGGACCTACAATGAGCAGTTCTTC.

This clonotype was recorded a few times. The CDR3: CATSRKGLYGYTF. CDR3 sequence (DNA): TGTGCCACCAGCAGAAAAGGACTCTATGGCTACACCTTC. This sequence joins TRBV15 and TRBJ1-2; D call uncertain. Trimming pared 2 bases from V and 4 bases from J, leaving 8 bases between. CDR3 length: 13 amino acids. The germline CDR1 and CDR2 sequences are LNHNV and YYDKDF (reference sequence).

This clonotype was counted between two and nine times. The chain combines TRBV7-6 with TRBJ2-5; TRBD2 matches 12 bases. J lost 1 base, V lost 5 bases, and 2 bases had no gene match. Looked up from germline, CDR1 is SGHVS and CDR2 is FNYEAQ. The CDR3 sequence is 15 residues long. This CDR3 reads CASSRGLAGQETQYF. CDR3 DNA sequence: TGTGCCAGCAGCAGGGGACTAGCGGGCCAAGAGACCCAGTACTTC.

This chain uses TRBV7-9 with TRBJ2-3; D gene unclear. CDR3 length equals 12 residues. From germline, CDR1 is SEHNR and CDR2 FQNEAQ (reference sequence). The ends were cut back, 6 bases at V and 4 bases at J, with 8 bases in the middle. This CDR3 reads CASRWLADTQYF. The CDR3 DNA is TGTGCCAGCAGGTGGCTGGCAGATACGCAGTATTTT.

This clonotype was counted only a few times. The chain recombines TRBV27 with TRBJ2-6; D remains unclear. V was shortened by 6 bases and J by 2 bases, with 2 bases between the two germline ends. CDR1 is MNHEY and CDR2 is SMNVEV in the germline V gene (reference sequence). The CDR3 runs 12 residues. CDR3: CASRAGANVLTF. CDR3 nucleotides: TGTGCCAGCAGAGCTGGGGCCAACGTCCTGACTTTC.

This chain uses TRBV5-1 with TRBJ1-1; tentative D call: TRBD1 (6 bases). The CDR3 runs 16 residues. Germline CDR1 is SGHRS and CDR2 is YFSETQ. V lost 7 bases, J lost 5 bases, and 24 bases lay in between. CDR3 bases: TGCGCCAGCGGGAACGCCCGGGGGGGGAGGGGGACTGAAGCTTTCTTT. Protein product: CASGNARGGRGTEAFF.

This clonotype was counted between two and nine times. This sequence joins TRBV7-8 and TRBJ1-3, with 7 positions matching TRBD1. V lost 5 bases and J lost 4; bases outside the gene matches: 14. CDR1 is SGHVS and CDR2 is FQNEAQ in the germline V gene. The CDR3 sequence is 17 residues long. The DNA of the CDR3 is TGTGCCAGCAGCGCGATACCCGCAGGGACAGCCGGAAACACCATATATTTT. It codes for CASSAIPAGTAGNTIYF.

In this sample, this clonotype turned up a few times. This chain connects TRBV24-1 to TRBJ2-3; TRBD1 or TRBD2 may be the D gene (7 bases each). CDR3 length: 16 residues. The germline gives CDR1 KGHDR, CDR2 SFDVKD. The ends were cut back, 4 bases at V and 6 bases at J, with 19 bases in the middle. CDR3 nucleotides: TGTGCCACCAGTGAGGGGGGGCAGGGGGTTAAGGATACGCAGTATTTT. It codes for CATSEGGQGVKDTQYF.

In the case of this clonotype: A junction end diverges from the germline sequence, so it may reflect a read error. The rearrangement links TRBV20-1 to TRBJ2-5; no definite D call. Germline lookup yields CDR1 DFQATT and CDR2 SNEGSKA (reference sequence). There are 11 residues in the CDR3. This CDR3 is CSADHQETQHF. CDR3 DNA: TGCAGTGCTGACCACCAAGAGACCCAGCACTTC.

This sequence joins TRBV11-2 and TRBJ2-5; TRBD1 matches at 9 bases. The V gene end was trimmed by 4 bases and the J gene end by 5 bases; junction bases not matched to a gene: 8. The CDR3 has 15 residues. Germline V gene data show CDR1 as SGHAT and CDR2 as FQNNGV. CDR3 amino acids: CASSYRDREGETQYF. In DNA form, the CDR3 reads TGTGCCAGCAGCTACCGGGACAGGGAAGGCGAGACCCAGTACTTC.

This clonotype was seen only a few times. V is TRBV20-1 and J is TRBJ2-7, with D perhaps TRBD1 (5 bases). Trimming pared 6 bases from V and 3 bases from J, leaving 18 bases between. Germline CDR1 and CDR2: DFQATT and SNEGSKA (reference sequence). The CDR3 length is 14 residues. The CDR3 DNA follows: TGCAGTGCCAAAGGCACAGGAGCCCTCTACGAGCAGTACTTC. Translation: CSAKGTGALYEQYF.

The V gene is TRBV19, the J gene TRBJ1-2; D is unresolved. V lost 1 base and J 5 bases, leaving 5 bases between the germline ends. The germline V gene has CDR1 LNHDA and CDR2 SQIVND (reference sequence). The CDR3 is made up of 12 amino acids. CDR3 nucleotides: TGTGCCAGTAGTATAGCAGATTATGGCTACACCTTC. This codes for CASSIADYGYTF.

The rearrangement uses TRBV7-8 and TRBJ1-3; tentative D call: TRBD1 (5 bases). The CDR3 extends over 16 amino acids. Germline V gene lookup returns CDR1 SGHVS and CDR2 FQNEAQ. The V end was cut by 1 base, the J end by 0 bases, with 10 bases between. The CDR3 region has the DNA TGTGCCAGCAGCTTAGGCGGACACATCTCTGGAAACACCATATATTTT. Amino acids: CASSLGGHISGNTIYF. Variable domain in full (rest from reference TRBV7-8 and TRBJ1-3): GAGVSQSPRYKVAKRGQDVALRCDPISGHVSLFWYQQALGQGPEFLTYFQNEAQLDKSGLPSDRFFAERPEGSVSTLKIQRTQQEDSAVYLCASSLGGHISGNTIYFGEGSWLTVV.

The genes are TRBV20-1 and TRBJ1-3, with TRBD1 matching over 7 bases. This CDR3 comprises 13 residues. The germline CDR1 and CDR2 sequences are DFQATT and SNEGSKA (reference sequence). Trimming at V came to 4 bases and at J to 4 bases, leaving 4 bases not matched to a gene. The CDR3 coding sequence is TGCAGTGCTACGCAGGGGGGCGGAAACACCATATATTTT. This codes for CSATQGGGNTIYF.

The chain is built from TRBV20-1 and TRBJ2-7, with 8 positions matching TRBD1. Germline V lookup: CDR1 DFQATT, CDR2 SNEGSKA (reference sequence). After removal of 6 bases from V and 3 bases from J, the junction contained 10 bases not matched to a gene. The CDR3 has 14 amino acids. The CDR3 sequence: CSARPRDRFYEQYF. The CDR3, as DNA: TGCAGTGCAAGACCCCGGGACAGGTTCTACGAGCAGTACTTC.

This clonotype was detected only once. The CDR3 DNA is TGCAGTGCTAGGGGGGCTAGCAGCACAGATACGCAGTATTTT. It codes for CSARGASSTDTQYF. The rearrangement links TRBV20-1 to TRBJ2-3, with a weak D call TRBD1 (6 bases). CDR3 length: 14 amino acids. Germline CDR1 DFQATT, CDR2 SNEGSKA (reference sequence). The V gene lost 3 bases and the J gene lost 0 bases, with 10 bases spanning the gap.

This clonotype has a single count. The rearrangement uses TRBV7-8 and TRBJ1-6, with D maybe TRBD1 (5 bases). Trimming shortened V by 5 bases and J by 8 bases, and 13 bases separated the two germline ends. The length of the CDR3 is 14 residues. CDR1 is SGHVS and CDR2 is FQNEAQ in the germline V gene. The CDR3 is CASSPRGRDSPLHF. The CDR3 region has the DNA TGTGCCAGCAGCCCACGGGGGAGAGATTCACCCCTCCACTTT.

The chain employs TRBV7-9 and TRBJ2-3; D is unclear. The CDR3 runs 12 residues. Germline CDR1 reads SEHNR; CDR2 reads FQNEAQ (reference sequence). Trimming removed 0 bases from V and 4 bases from J, with 2 bases in between. Here the CDR3 DNA reads TGTGCCAGCAGCTTAGCCTCAGATACGCAGTATTTT. Translating gives CASSLASDTQYF.

This clonotype qualifies as medium-sized. The V call is TRBV19, the J call TRBJ1-1; TRBD1 matches at 9 bases. V lost 4 bases and J lost 6; bases outside the gene matches: 6. The germline CDR1 and CDR2 sequences are LNHDA and SQIVND (reference sequence). The CDR3 extends over 14 amino acids. The CDR3 loop is CASSRGQGTAEAFF. DNA for the CDR3: TGTGCCAGTAGTAGGGGACAGGGTACTGCTGAAGCTTTCTTT.

This sequence joins TRBV2 and TRBJ2-3; D is undetermined. CDR3 length equals 14 residues. V lost 2 bases to trimming and J lost 3 bases, with 9 bases between them. CDR1 and CDR2 from the germline V gene are SNHLY and FYNNEI. The DNA of the CDR3 is TGTGCCAGCAGTGAAACGGCCCGGACAGATACGCAGTATTTT. It translates to CASSETARTDTQYF.

V is TRBV10-1 and J is TRBJ2-3; no reliable D call. V was shortened by 4 bases and J by 6 bases, with 14 bases between the two germline ends. CDR3 length: 14 amino acids. Looked up from germline, CDR1 is WNHNN and CDR2 is SYGVQD (reference sequence). This chain's CDR3 is CASSASRVGDTQYF. As DNA, the CDR3 is TGCGCCAGCAGTGCTTCTCGGGTAGGGGATACGCAGTATTTT.